Below are 16 T cell receptor beta chains sequenced from a single sample in a study of Graves' ophthalmopathy and Graves' hyperthyroidism. RNA transcripts provided the template for amplifying TCR beta CDR3 regions. An opening RT-PCR round employed HTBI primers and preceded a second-round multiplex PCR. TCRdb itself ran the multiplex PCR reads through MiXCR, one entry per CDR3 protein. The sample has around 1.1 million distinct CDR3 sequences, 35% to 40% seen once. The sample comprised peripheral blood or thyroid tissue (not recorded which). The receptors stem from an adult man with Graves' hyperthyroidism.

This clonotype has a count of ten or more. The V call is TRBV5-6, the J call TRBJ1-1; 9 bases match TRBD1. The ends lost 4 bases at V and 11 bases at J; junction bases unmatched: 9. The CDR3 sequence is 13 residues long. CDR1 and CDR2 from the germline V gene are SGHDT and YYEEEE. CDR3 sequence (DNA): TGTGCCAGCAGCGCACAGGGGGCCTTCTGGGCTTTCTTT. It encodes CASSAQGAFWAFF.

Ten or more counts support this clonotype. This chain joins TRBV9 and TRBJ1-2; no definite D call. V was pared by 3 bases and J by 5 bases, with 11 bases between. Germline V gene data show CDR1 as SGDLS and CDR2 as YYNGEE. This CDR3 contains 13 residues. Here the CDR3 reads CASSGRRKYGYTF. CDR3 sequence (DNA): TGTGCCAGCAGCGGGAGAAGAAAATATGGCTACACCTTC.

This clonotype was recorded at least ten times. The V call is TRBV7-8, the J call TRBJ2-7; D call uncertain. The CDR3 runs to 15 residues. V was cut by 5 bases and J by 3 bases, with 17 bases left in between. CDR1 and CDR2 (germline): SGHVS, FQNEAQ. In DNA, the CDR3 is TGTGCCAGCAGCCCGGTCATACGGAGTTTCTACGAGCAGTACTTC. Amino acid sequence: CASSPVIRSFYEQYF. Full variable domain (outside the CDR3, taken from reference TRBV7-8 and TRBJ2-7): GAGVSQSPRYKVAKRGQDVALRCDPISGHVSLFWYQQALGQGPEFLTYFQNEAQLDKSGLPSDRFFAERPEGSVSTLKIQRTQQEDSAVYLCASSPVIRSFYEQYFGPGTRLTVT.

This clonotype has only a few counts. J is TRBJ2-2 and V is TRBV20-1; 14 bases are shared with TRBD2. Trimming cost V 3 bases and J 2 bases; bases outside gene matches: 2. The CDR3 loop spans 16 amino acids. The germline V gene has CDR1 DFQATT and CDR2 SNEGSKA (reference sequence). The CDR3 loop reads CSARGLAGENTGELFF. The CDR3 region has the DNA TGCAGTGCTAGGGGACTAGCGGGGGAAAACACCGGGGAGCTGTTTTTT.

This clonotype was seen a few times. The CDR3 protein is CSGQGRETQYF. The CDR3, as DNA: TGCAGTGGTCAGGGGCGAGAGACCCAGTACTTC. This chain links TRBV20-1 with TRBJ2-5, with a possible D match to TRBD1 (6 bases). The ends were cut back, 7 bases at V and 4 bases at J, with 10 bases in the middle. This CDR3 region has 11 residues. The germline gives CDR1 DFQATT, CDR2 SNEGSKA (reference sequence).

This clonotype has at least ten counts. The chain employs TRBV12-3 or TRBV12-4 and TRBJ1-2; 7 bases match TRBD1. CDR3 length: 17 residues. V lost 0 bases, J lost 7 bases, and 14 bases stayed unmatched. DNA of the CDR3: TGTGCCAGCAGTTTAGCGGGCTTCGGCACAGGGGAGGCTGGCTACACCTTC. Protein: CASSLAGFGTGEAGYTF.

Many counts were recorded for this clonotype. V gene TRBV24-1 combines with J gene TRBJ1-1; D possibly corresponds to TRBD1 (5 bases). Between the trimmed V and J ends, which lost 10 bases and 1 base, there was a span of 15 bases. Germline CDR1 KGHDR, CDR2 SFDVKD. The CDR3 extends over 14 amino acids. The CDR3 loop is CATRGSRENTEAFF. The CDR3 DNA is TGTGCCACTCGGGGTTCCAGGGAGAACACTGAAGCTTTCTTT.

As to this clonotype: One base away lies a much larger clone, so this may be a sequencing read error. The gene calls are TRBV7-8 and TRBJ1-2; D is perhaps TRBD1 (6 bases). Germline V gene data show CDR1 as SGHVS and CDR2 as FQNEAQ. CDR3 length: 13 residues. In DNA, the CDR3 is TGTGCCAGCGGCTTAGGCAGGGGCCAGGGCTACACCTTC. This codes for CASGLGRGQGYTF.

The table lists this clonotype with many counts. The gene calls are TRBV19 and TRBJ2-2, with D hard to call. CDR3 size: 14 residues. Between the trimmed V and J ends, which lost 6 bases and 5 bases, there was a span of 13 bases. Per germline, CDR1 LNHDA and CDR2 SQIVND (reference sequence). In nucleotides, the CDR3 is TGTGCCAGTAGCCCTAGGGTTCGGACCGGGGAGCTGTTTTTT. It translates to CASSPRVRTGELFF. Supplemented by reference TRBV19 and TRBJ2-2, the full variable domain reads DGGITQSPKYLFRKEGQNVTLSCEQNLNHDAMYWYRQDPGQGLRLIYYSQIVNDFQKGDIAEGYSVSREKKESFPLTVTSAQKNPTAFYLCASSPRVRTGELFFGEGSRLTVL.

About this clonotype: A read error may explain this, as a much larger clone is one base away. The final CDR3 position lacks the conserved phenylalanine or tryptophan, pointing to a likely read error. The chain uses TRBV20-1 and TRBJ2-7; possible D gene TRBD1, 5 bases. Germline V gene lookup returns CDR1 DFQATT and CDR2 SNEGSKA (reference sequence). The ends were cut back, 8 bases at V and 5 bases at J, with 10 bases in the middle. The CDR3 runs 10 residues. The DNA of the CDR3 is TGCAGTCCCCAGGGCCACGAGCAGTACCTC. Its protein is CSPQGHEQYL.

About this clonotype: Its ends do not fully match the called genes, so a read error is possible. The chain is built from TRBV12-3 or TRBV12-4 and TRBJ1-5, with D unclear. This CDR3 spans 8 amino acids. This CDR3 is CASTPRHF. The CDR3 bases are TGTGCCAGCACTCCCCGGCATTTT.

V is TRBV4-3 and J is TRBJ2-7; D gene ambiguous. This CDR3 contains 17 residues. V lost 0 bases to trimming and J lost 2 bases, with 17 bases between them. Germline CDR1 LGHNA, CDR2 YSLEER. CDR3 coding DNA: TGCGCCAGCAGCCAAGATCAGCGTGGCACCCGACCCTACGAGCAGTACTTC. Its protein is CASSQDQRGTRPYEQYF.

This clonotype has at least ten counts. The V call is TRBV20-1, the J call TRBJ2-5; D is uncertain. The V and J ends lost 7 bases and 2 bases respectively, with 14 bases between them. Germline V gives CDR1 DFQATT, CDR2 SNEGSKA (reference sequence). The CDR3 length is 13 residues. CDR3 protein: CSGITMTQETQYF. The DNA for the CDR3 is TGCAGTGGGATTACGATGACGCAAGAGACCCAGTACTTC.

Turning to this clonotype: A much larger clonotype is one base distant, so this may be a read error. This chain joins TRBV12-3 or TRBV12-4 and TRBJ2-5, with unresolved D. CDR3 length: 15 residues. V was trimmed by 6 bases and J by 0 bases, leaving 14 bases between them. The CDR3 nucleotides are TGTGCCAGCAGCCTGCCGGAGAGAAACCAAGAGACCCAGTACTTC. Residues: CASSLPERNQETQYF.

CDR3 in amino acids: CSVERGAGGDEQYF. CDR3 in DNA: TGCAGCGTTGAAAGGGGGGCAGGGGGCGACGAGCAGTACTTC. This sequence joins TRBV29-1 and TRBJ2-7, with 8 bases matching TRBD1. Trimming took 2 bases from V and 5 from J; bases not matched to a gene: 8. This CDR3 region has 14 residues. The germline CDR1 and CDR2 sequences are SQVTM and ANQGSEA.

This clonotype was observed at least ten times. This chain joins TRBV7-8 and TRBJ2-7, with D perhaps matching TRBD1 (5 bases). The CDR3 extends over 14 amino acids. The V gene lost 1 base and the J gene lost 3 bases, with 10 bases spanning the gap. CDR1 and CDR2 (germline): SGHVS, FQNEAQ. CDR3 region: CASSLVPQGYEQYF. The CDR3 DNA is TGTGCCAGCAGCTTAGTACCTCAGGGCTACGAGCAGTACTTC.